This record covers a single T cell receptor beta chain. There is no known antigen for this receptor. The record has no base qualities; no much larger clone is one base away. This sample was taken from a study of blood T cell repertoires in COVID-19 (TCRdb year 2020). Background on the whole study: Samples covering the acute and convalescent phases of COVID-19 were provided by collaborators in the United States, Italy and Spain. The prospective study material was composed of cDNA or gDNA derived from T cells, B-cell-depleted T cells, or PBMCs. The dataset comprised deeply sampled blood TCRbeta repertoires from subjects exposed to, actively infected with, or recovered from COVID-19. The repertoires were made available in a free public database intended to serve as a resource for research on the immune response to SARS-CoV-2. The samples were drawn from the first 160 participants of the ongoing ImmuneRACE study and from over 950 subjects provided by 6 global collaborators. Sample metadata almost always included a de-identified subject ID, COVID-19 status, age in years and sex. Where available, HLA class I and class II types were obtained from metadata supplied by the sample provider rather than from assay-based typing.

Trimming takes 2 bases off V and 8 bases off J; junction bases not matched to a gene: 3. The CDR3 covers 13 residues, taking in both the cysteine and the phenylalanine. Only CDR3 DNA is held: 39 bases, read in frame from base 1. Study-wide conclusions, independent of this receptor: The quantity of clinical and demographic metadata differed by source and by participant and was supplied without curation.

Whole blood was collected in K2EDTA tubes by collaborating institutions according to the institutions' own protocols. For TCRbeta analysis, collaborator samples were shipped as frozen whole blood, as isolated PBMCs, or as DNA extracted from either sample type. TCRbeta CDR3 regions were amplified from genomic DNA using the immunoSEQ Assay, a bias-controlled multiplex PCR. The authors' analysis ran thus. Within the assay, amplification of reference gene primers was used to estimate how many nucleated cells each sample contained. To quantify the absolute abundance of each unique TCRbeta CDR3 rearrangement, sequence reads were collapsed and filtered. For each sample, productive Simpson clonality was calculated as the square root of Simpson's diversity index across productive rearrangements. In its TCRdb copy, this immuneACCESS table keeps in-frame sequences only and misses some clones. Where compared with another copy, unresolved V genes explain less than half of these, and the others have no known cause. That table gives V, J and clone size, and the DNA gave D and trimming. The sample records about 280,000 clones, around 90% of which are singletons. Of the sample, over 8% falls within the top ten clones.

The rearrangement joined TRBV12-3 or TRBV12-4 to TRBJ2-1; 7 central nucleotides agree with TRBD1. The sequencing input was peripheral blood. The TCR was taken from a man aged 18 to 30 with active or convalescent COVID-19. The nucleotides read TGTGCCAGCAGTTTAAACAGGGGACATGAGCAGTTCTTC. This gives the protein CASSLNRGHEQFF.